The 20 T cell receptor beta chains reported below all come from one sample, sequenced in a study of brain T cells in children with intractable seizures (dated by TCRdb to the early 2020s). The receptor library was made with the immunoSEQ multiplex PCR assay. Here the immuneACCESS table is served through TCRdb, limited to in-frame sequences with V and J called. Missing clones are a known gap in these copies; in checked studies unresolved V genes cover under half, and the rest lacks a known reason. In all, the sample holds 340,000 or so clones, and over 90% of those were seen once. 5.5% to 6% of the sample is in the top ten clones. In the paper's terms, the time point label means: blood from clinic visit 5 months post-surgery; TSC patient then seizure free. The source material was peripheral blood, sampled roughly 5 months after surgery. These receptor sequences come from a boy younger than two with tuberous sclerosis and intractable seizures.

Concerning this clone itself: The sample holds other DNA sequences that translate to the same CDR3. This sequence joins TRBV29-1 and TRBJ2-7; 9 bases agree with TRBD1. Germline V gene sequence: CDR1 SQVTM, CDR2 ANQGSEA. V shed 3 bases and J 4 bases; nucleotides not matched to a gene: 1. The CDR3 is 12 residues long. CDR3 nucleotides: TGCAGCGTTGAGGACAGGGGTTACGAGCAGTACTTC. Translating it yields CSVEDRGYEQYF.

The V and J genes are TRBV5-6 and TRBJ1-3; possibly TRBD1 for D (6 bases). Germline CDR1 is SGHDT and CDR2 is YYEEEE. CDR3 size: 15 residues. V shed 4 bases and J shed 4 bases, with 15 bases lying between them. This chain's CDR3 is CASSPTTGPGNTIYF. DNA for the CDR3: TGTGCCAGCAGCCCGACGACAGGCCCGGGAAACACCATATATTTT.

The chain employs TRBV5-1 and TRBJ1-5, with 7 nucleotides matching TRBD1. Germline-derived CDR1 and CDR2 are SGHRS and YFSETQ. The CDR3 runs 16 residues. The V segment lost 4 bases and the J segment 0 bases; nucleotides outside the gene matches: 7. The CDR3 loop reads CASSGEQGNSNQPQHF. For the CDR3, the DNA is TGCGCCAGCAGCGGAGAACAGGGGAATAGCAATCAGCCCCAGCATTTT.

The J gene is TRBJ2-3, the V gene TRBV2; D ambiguous. The CDR3 length is 17 residues. Trimming removed 3 bases from V and 2 bases from J, with 18 bases in between. CDR1 and CDR2 (germline): SNHLY, FYNNEI. The CDR3 region has the DNA TGTGCCAGCAGTGATCCCTGGGATCGAAGATCCACAGATACGCAGTATTTT. Protein product: CASSDPWDRRSTDTQYF.

The chain recombines TRBV2 with TRBJ1-3, with D hard to call. This CDR3 comprises 14 residues. Between the trimmed V and J ends, which lost 7 bases and 0 bases, there was a span of 10 bases. The germline V gene has CDR1 SNHLY and CDR2 FYNNEI. CDR3 in amino acids: CASTRRGSGNTIYF. The CDR3 region has the DNA TGTGCCAGCACCCGACGCGGCTCTGGAAACACCATATATTTT.

The chain has TRBV7-9 and TRBJ2-5, with 8 bases fitting TRBD1. CDR1 is SEHNR, CDR2 FQNEAQ, per germline (reference sequence). Trimming removed 0 bases from V and 5 bases from J; junction bases left unmatched: 11. This CDR3 is built from 17 residues. The CDR3 DNA sequence: TGTGCCAGCAGCTTAGCGCCCGGCAGGGGGCAGGTCGAGACCCAGTACTTC. Translation: CASSLAPGRGQVETQYF.

This chain uses TRBV27 with TRBJ2-2, with 8 bases lining up with TRBD2. The CDR3 has 16 residues. CDR1 is MNHEY and CDR2 is SMNVEV in the germline V gene (reference sequence). Trimming removed 6 bases from V and 0 bases from J; junction bases left unmatched: 6. Written as DNA, the CDR3 is TGTGCCAGCAGAACCAACGGGGGGGCGAACACCGGGGAGCTGTTTTTT. It yields the protein CASRTNGGANTGELFF.

This chain uses TRBV5-1 with TRBJ2-6; possibly TRBD2 for D (5 bases). The CDR3 spans 16 residues. Trimming took off 4 bases at V and 0 bases at J, with 11 bases between the two ends. The germline V gene has CDR1 SGHRS and CDR2 YFSETQ. The CDR3 reads CASSTGRGSGANVLTF. CDR3 coding DNA: TGCGCCAGCAGCACCGGCCGGGGCTCTGGGGCCAACGTCCTGACTTTC.

CDR3 amino acids: CASSQVNYEQYF. CDR3 DNA sequence: TGTGCCAGCAGCCAAGTAAATTACGAGCAGTACTTC. This sequence joins TRBV3-1 (or the pseudogene TRBV3-2) and TRBJ2-7; D not certain. Germline CDR1 is LGHDT and CDR2 is YNNKEL (reference sequence). This CDR3 spans 12 amino acids. V lost 1 base to trimming and J lost 4 bases, with 5 bases between them.

This chain joins TRBV5-1 and TRBJ1-2; 7 bases match TRBD1. V was pared by 0 bases and J by 2 bases, with 7 bases of the junction left unmatched. CDR1 is SGHRS, CDR2 YFSETQ, per germline. The CDR3 is made up of 16 amino acids. The CDR3 nucleotides are TGCGCCAGCAGCTTGGAACCGACAGGGTACAACTATGGCTACACCTTC. Translated, it gives CASSLEPTGYNYGYTF.

The chain joins TRBV25-1 to TRBJ2-5, with 9 bases aligning to TRBD1. The V and J ends lost 2 bases and 5 bases, in that order; junction bases with no gene match: 6. Germline V gives CDR1 MGHDK, CDR2 SYGVNS. The CDR3 covers 15 residues. CDR3 amino acids: CASSEPGQGGETQYF. CDR3 in DNA: TGTGCCAGCAGTGAACCGGGACAGGGTGGGGAGACCCAGTACTTC.

The V gene is TRBV4-1, the J gene TRBJ2-1; D may match TRBD1 or TRBD2 (5 bases each). The CDR3 sequence is 17 residues long. Germline V gene data show CDR1 as MGHRA and CDR2 as YSYEKL. Trimming cost V 2 bases and J 0 bases, with 14 bases left between them. The CDR3 reads CASSQREQASSYNEQFF. In nucleotides, the CDR3 is TGCGCCAGCAGCCAACGGGAACAGGCGAGCTCCTACAATGAGCAGTTCTTC.

This chain links TRBV27 with TRBJ2-3; TRBD2 matches at 14 bases. Trimming took 7 bases from V and 9 from J; bases not matched to a gene: 3. Germline loops: CDR1 MNHEY, CDR2 SMNVEV (reference sequence). The CDR3 totals 13 residues. The CDR3 loop is CASTGLAGETQYF. CDR3 sequence (DNA): TGTGCCAGCACGGGACTAGCGGGAGAAACGCAGTATTTT.

This chain connects TRBV10-3 to TRBJ2-6, with a weak D call TRBD1 (6 bases). The CDR3 runs 16 residues. V was clipped by 10 bases and J by 2 bases, with 18 bases between them. Germline values: CDR1 ENHRY, CDR2 SYGVKD. The CDR3 is CATQLSQGPGANVLTF. The DNA for the CDR3 is TGTGCCACACAACTATCGCAGGGGCCTGGGGCCAACGTCCTGACTTTC.

The chain is built from TRBV7-9 and TRBJ1-2; TRBD1 aligns across 9 bases. After removal of 7 bases from V and 6 bases from J, the junction contained 15 bases not matched to a gene. The CDR3 extends over 16 amino acids. The germline CDR1 and CDR2 sequences are SEHNR and FQNEAQ (reference sequence). The CDR3 bases are TGTGCCAGCAAGCTATTGGGACAGGGTCTTTTGGATGGCTACACCTTC. It is translated as CASKLLGQGLLDGYTF. Together with reference TRBV7-9 and TRBJ1-2, the CDR3 gives the full variable domain: DTGVSQNPRHKITKRGQNVTFRCDPISEHNRLYWYRQTLGQGPEFLTYFQNEAQLEKSRLLSDRFSAERPKGSFSTLEIQRTEQGDSAMYLCASKLLGQGLLDGYTFGSGTRLTVV.

This chain connects TRBV28 to TRBJ1-1; 10 positions match TRBD1. Germline CDR1 MDHEN, CDR2 SYDVKM. The CDR3 is 14 amino acids. After removal of 8 bases from V and 6 bases from J, the junction contained 9 bases not matched to a gene. The CDR3, as DNA: TGTGCCAGCGATAGACAGGGGGCTATGCCTGAAGCTTTCTTT. It translates to CASDRQGAMPEAFF. Supplemented by reference TRBV28 and TRBJ1-1, the full variable domain reads DVKVTQSSRYLVKRTGEKVFLECVQDMDHENMFWYRQDPGLGLRLIYFSYDVKMKEKGDIPEGYSVSREKKERFSLILESASTNQTSMYLCASDRQGAMPEAFFGQGTRLTVV.

The J gene is TRBJ2-5, the V gene TRBV9, with a weak D call TRBD2 (5 bases). Germline V gene data show CDR1 as SGDLS and CDR2 as YYNGEE. This CDR3 region has 14 residues. V was cut by 3 bases and J by 5 bases, with 14 bases left in between. Here the CDR3 DNA reads TGTGCCAGCAGCGCCTCCGGAGGTTGGGAGACCCAGTACTTC. Its protein product is CASSASGGWETQYF.

The chain couples TRBV4-2 to TRBJ1-4; D is undetermined. This CDR3 has 11 residues. Germline loops: CDR1 LGHNA, CDR2 YNFKEQ. V was trimmed by 6 bases and J by 17 bases, leaving 16 bases between them. CDR3 sequence: CASRGGMVDFF. The CDR3 region has the DNA TGTGCCAGCAGGGGAGGGATGGTCGACTTTTTT.

The chain has TRBV30 and TRBJ1-1; D not certain. V lost 2 bases to trimming and J lost 4 bases, with 5 bases between them. CDR3 length: 11 residues. Per germline, CDR1 GTSNPN and CDR2 SVGIG (reference sequence). Written as DNA, the CDR3 is TGTGCCTGGAGTTTCTCCACTGAAGCTTTCTTT. Protein sequence: CAWSFSTEAFF.

The chain carries TRBV4-1 and TRBJ1-2, with D unresolved. The CDR3 length is 17 residues. V was cut by 1 base and J by 1 base, with 16 bases left in between. From germline, CDR1 is MGHRA and CDR2 YSYEKL. The CDR3 sequence is CASSQVVTEEDNYGYTF. The CDR3 coding sequence is TGCGCCAGCAGCCAAGTCGTAACAGAGGAAGATAACTATGGCTACACCTTC.